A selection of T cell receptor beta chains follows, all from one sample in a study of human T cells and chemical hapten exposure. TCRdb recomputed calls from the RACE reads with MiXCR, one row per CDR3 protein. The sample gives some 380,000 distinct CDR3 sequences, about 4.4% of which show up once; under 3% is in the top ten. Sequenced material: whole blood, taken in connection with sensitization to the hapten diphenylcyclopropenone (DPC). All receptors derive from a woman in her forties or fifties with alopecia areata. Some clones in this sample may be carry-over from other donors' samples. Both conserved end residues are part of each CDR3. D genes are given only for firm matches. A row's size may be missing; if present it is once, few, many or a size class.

CDR3: CASSDTRGSDTQYF
DNA: TGTGCCAGCAGTGACACACGGGGGTCAGATACGCAGTATTTT
D: .
size: few
V: TRBV6-1
J: TRBJ2-3

CDR3: CASSYLDPTEQYF
DNA: TGTGCCAGCAGTTACTTGGATCCCACCGAGCAGTACTTC
D: .
size: many
V: TRBV6-2/TRBV6-3
J: TRBJ2-7

CDR3: CASSEEGGQPQHF
DNA: TGTGCCAGCAGTGAAGAAGGTGGACAGCCCCAGCATTTT
D: .
size: many
V: TRBV2
J: TRBJ1-5

CDR3: CASSPFDEQFF
DNA: TGTGCCAGCAGCCCCTTTGATGAGCAGTTCTTC
D: .
size: many
V: TRBV2
J: TRBJ2-1

CDR3: CASSYGAGAFF
DNA: TGTGCCAGCAGTTATGGAGCGGGTGCTTTCTTT
D: .
size: few
V: TRBV6-2/TRBV6-3
J: TRBJ1-1

CDR3: CASSLATAQPQHF
DNA: TGTGCCAGCAGTTTAGCGACAGCTCAGCCCCAGCATTTT
D: .
size: few
V: TRBV12-3/TRBV12-4
J: TRBJ1-5

CDR3: CASSSTGVYSNQPQHF
DNA: TGTGCCAGCAGTTCTACAGGGGTCTATAGCAATCAGCCCCAGCATTTT
D: TRBD1
size: many
V: TRBV6-5
J: TRBJ1-5

CDR3: CASSSSGSPETQYF
DNA: TGTGCCAGCAGCAGCAGCGGGAGCCCAGAGACCCAGTACTTC
D: TRBD2
size: .
V: TRBV9
J: TRBJ2-5

CDR3: CASSLVLVSYNEQFF
DNA: TGTGCCAGCAGCTTAGTCCTAGTTTCCTACAATGAGCAGTTCTTC
D: .
size: few
V: TRBV7-9
J: TRBJ2-1

CDR3: CSVETGTLNTEAFF
DNA: TGCAGCGTAGAGACCGGGACCTTGAACACTGAAGCTTTCTTT
D: .
size: many
V: TRBV29-1
J: TRBJ1-1

CDR3: CASGSGQLPYGYTF
DNA: TGCGCCAGCGGCTCCGGACAGCTCCCCTATGGCTACACCTTC
D: .
size: many
V: TRBV5-1
J: TRBJ1-2

CDR3: CASSPHPGTGYNEQFF
DNA: TGTGCCAGCAGCCCTCACCCCGGGACGGGATACAATGAGCAGTTCTTC
D: .
size: .
V: TRBV12-3/TRBV12-4
J: TRBJ2-1

CDR3: CATRGGLTGELFF
DNA: TGTGCCACCAGAGGGGGTCTAACCGGGGAGCTGTTTTTT
D: .
size: .
V: TRBV24-1
J: TRBJ2-2

CDR3: CASSPGLGNTEAFF
DNA: TGTGCCAGCAGTCCGGGACTGGGGAACACTGAAGCTTTCTTT
D: .
size: many
V: TRBV12-3/TRBV12-4
J: TRBJ1-1

CDR3: CASSSLAGTYEQYF
DNA: TGTGCCAGCAGCTCCCTAGCGGGAACCTACGAGCAGTACTTC
D: TRBD2
size: many
V: TRBV4-2
J: TRBJ2-7

CDR3: CSAMGGINQPQHF
DNA: TGCAGTGCTATGGGAGGGATCAATCAGCCCCAGCATTTT
D: .
size: few
V: TRBV20-1
J: TRBJ1-5

CDR3: CAISESGGSTEAFF
DNA: TGTGCCATCAGTGAGTCGGGAGGGTCCACTGAAGCTTTCTTT
D: .
size: many
V: TRBV10-3
J: TRBJ1-1

CDR3: CSVKVTGQETQYF
DNA: TGCAGCGTGAAGGTGACAGGGCAAGAGACCCAGTACTTC
D: TRBD1
size: many
V: TRBV29-1
J: TRBJ2-5

CDR3: CASSQSGSGQPQHF
DNA: TGTGCCAGCAGCCAAAGCGGGTCGGGGCAGCCCCAGCATTTT
D: .
size: many
V: TRBV3-1
J: TRBJ1-5

CDR3: CASSPGDSSSGYTF
DNA: TGCGCCAGCAGCCCTGGGGACAGTAGTAGCGGCTACACCTTC
D: TRBD1
size: .
V: TRBV5-1
J: TRBJ1-2

CDR3: CASSSAGNQPQHF
DNA: TGTGCCAGCAGCTCCGCAGGGAATCAGCCCCAGCATTTT
D: .
size: .
V: TRBV7-2
J: TRBJ1-5

CDR3: CSASPSGWGEKLFF
DNA: TGCAGTGCTAGTCCTTCAGGGTGGGGTGAAAAACTGTTTTTT
D: .
size: few
V: TRBV20-1
J: TRBJ1-4

CDR3: CASSLGRTGPSDEQFF
DNA: TGTGCCAGCAGTTTAGGGAGGACAGGCCCAAGTGATGAGCAGTTCTTC
D: TRBD1
size: .
V: TRBV12-3/TRBV12-4
J: TRBJ2-1

CDR3: CASSLNGGVSNQPQHF
DNA: TGTGCCAGCTCACTAAACGGGGGCGTTAGCAATCAGCCCCAGCATTTT
D: .
size: many
V: TRBV18
J: TRBJ1-5

CDR3: CSGGDFTTQYF
DNA: TGCAGTGGGGGGGACTTTACGACCCAGTACTTC
D: TRBD2
size: .
V: TRBV29-1
J: TRBJ2-5

CDR3: CASSLGRGGHGELFF
DNA: TGTGCCAGCAGCTTAGGGAGGGGAGGTCACGGGGAGCTGTTTTTT
D: .
size: .
V: TRBV7-2
J: TRBJ2-2

CDR3: CASKRLAEYNEQFF
DNA: TGTGCCAGCAAAAGACTAGCGGAGTACAATGAGCAGTTCTTC
D: TRBD2
size: many
V: TRBV12-3/TRBV12-4
J: TRBJ2-1

CDR3: CASIDTGRGYTF
DNA: TGTGCCAGCATCGATACAGGGCGCGGCTACACCTTC
D: .
size: .
V: TRBV7-9
J: TRBJ1-2

CDR3: CSARDPPGIQPQHF
DNA: TGCAGTGCTAGAGACCCACCCGGGATCCAGCCCCAGCATTTT
D: .
size: many
V: TRBV20-1
J: TRBJ1-5

CDR3: CSVERGRNEQFF
DNA: TGCAGCGTGGAGCGGGGGCGCAATGAGCAGTTCTTC
D: TRBD2
size: many
V: TRBV29-1
J: TRBJ2-1

CDR3: CASSWSWGSTDTQYF
DNA: TGTGCCAGCAGTTGGTCGTGGGGGTCCACAGATACGCAGTATTTT
D: .
size: few
V: TRBV27
J: TRBJ2-3

CDR3: CASSLEVSGTAYGYTF
DNA: TGCGCCAGCAGCTTGGAAGTCTCCGGGACGGCTTATGGCTACACCTTC
D: .
size: many
V: TRBV5-1
J: TRBJ1-2

CDR3: CASGTGTGFEKLFF
DNA: TGTGCCAGCGGTACCGGGACAGGGTTTGAAAAACTGTTTTTT
D: TRBD1
size: many
V: TRBV28
J: TRBJ1-4

CDR3: CASSLGLSYEQYF
DNA: TGTGCCAGCAGTTTGGGCTTATCCTACGAGCAGTACTTC
D: .
size: many
V: TRBV27
J: TRBJ2-7

CDR3: CSVLRGTYNEQFF
DNA: TGCAGCGTTCTCAGGGGGACCTACAATGAGCAGTTCTTC
D: TRBD1
size: many
V: TRBV29-1
J: TRBJ2-1

CDR3: CASSPELDNEQYF
DNA: TGCGCCAGCAGCCCGGAATTGGACAACGAGCAGTACTTC
D: .
size: few
V: TRBV5-1
J: TRBJ2-7

CDR3: CASSLTDGTGELFF
DNA: TGTGCCAGCAGCTTAACGGACGGGACCGGGGAGCTGTTTTTT
D: .
size: many
V: TRBV5-4
J: TRBJ2-2

CDR3: CASSLVGVGRRLGYGYTF
DNA: TGTGCCAGCAGCTTAGTAGGAGTTGGGAGGCGTTTAGGCTATGGCTACACCTTC
D: .
size: few
V: TRBV7-2
J: TRBJ1-2

CDR3: CASSLEAGPSSYNSPLHF
DNA: TGTGCCAGCAGCCTAGAGGCAGGGCCGAGCTCCTATAATTCACCCCTCCACTTT
D: .
size: many
V: TRBV7-9
J: TRBJ1-6

CDR3: CASSPTSNENIQYF
DNA: TGTGCCAGCAGCCCGACTAGCAACGAAAACATTCAGTACTTC
D: TRBD2
size: many
V: TRBV7-9
J: TRBJ2-4